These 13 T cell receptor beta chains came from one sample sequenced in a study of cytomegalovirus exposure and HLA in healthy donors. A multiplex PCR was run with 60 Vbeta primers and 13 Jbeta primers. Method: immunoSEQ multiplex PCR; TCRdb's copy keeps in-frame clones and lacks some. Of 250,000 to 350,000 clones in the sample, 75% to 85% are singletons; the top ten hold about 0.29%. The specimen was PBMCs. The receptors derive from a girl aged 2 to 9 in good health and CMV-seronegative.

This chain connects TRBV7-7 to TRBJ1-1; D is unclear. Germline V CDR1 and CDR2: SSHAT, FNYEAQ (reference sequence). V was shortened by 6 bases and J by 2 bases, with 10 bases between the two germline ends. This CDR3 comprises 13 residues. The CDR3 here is CASSKEVNTEAFF. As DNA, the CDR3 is TGTGCCAGCAGTAAGGAGGTTAACACTGAAGCTTTCTTT.

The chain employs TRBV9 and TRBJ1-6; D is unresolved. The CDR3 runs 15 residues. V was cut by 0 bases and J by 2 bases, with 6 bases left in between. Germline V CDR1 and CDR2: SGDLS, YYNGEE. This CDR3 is CASSVAEPYNSPLHF. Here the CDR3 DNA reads TGTGCCAGCAGCGTAGCCGAGCCCTATAATTCACCCCTCCACTTT.

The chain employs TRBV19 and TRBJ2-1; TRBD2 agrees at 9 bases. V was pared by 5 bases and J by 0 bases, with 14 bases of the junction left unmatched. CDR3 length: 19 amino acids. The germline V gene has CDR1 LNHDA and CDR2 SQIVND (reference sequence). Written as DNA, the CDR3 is TGTGCCAGTAGTTCCGGGACTAGCCTTTTTTTAAGCTCCTACAATGAGCAGTTCTTC. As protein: CASSSGTSLFLSSYNEQFF.

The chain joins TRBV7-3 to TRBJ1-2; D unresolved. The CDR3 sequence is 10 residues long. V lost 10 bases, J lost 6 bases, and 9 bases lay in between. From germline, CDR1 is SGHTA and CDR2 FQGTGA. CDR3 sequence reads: CATAGDGYTF. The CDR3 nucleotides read TGTGCCACAGCGGGTGATGGCTACACCTTC.

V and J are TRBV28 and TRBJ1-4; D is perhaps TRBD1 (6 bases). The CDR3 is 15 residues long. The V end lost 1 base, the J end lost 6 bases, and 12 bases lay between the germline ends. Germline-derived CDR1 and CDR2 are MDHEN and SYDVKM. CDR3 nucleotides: TGTGCCAGCAGTTTATCGGGGGGCTTCTATGAAAAACTGTTTTTT. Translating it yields CASSLSGGFYEKLFF.

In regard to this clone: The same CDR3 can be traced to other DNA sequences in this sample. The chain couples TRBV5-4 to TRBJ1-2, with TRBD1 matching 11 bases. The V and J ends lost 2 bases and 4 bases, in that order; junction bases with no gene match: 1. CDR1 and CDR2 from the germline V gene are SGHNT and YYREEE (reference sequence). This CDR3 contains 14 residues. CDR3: CASSLGQGAYGYTF. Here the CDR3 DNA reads TGTGCCAGCAGCTTAGGACAGGGGGCCTATGGCTACACCTTC.

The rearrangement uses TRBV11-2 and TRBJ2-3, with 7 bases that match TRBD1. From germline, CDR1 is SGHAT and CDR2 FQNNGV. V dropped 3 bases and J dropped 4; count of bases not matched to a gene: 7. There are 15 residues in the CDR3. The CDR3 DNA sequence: TGTGCCAGCAGCTTCAACGACAGGGTTGCAGATACGCAGTATTTT. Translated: CASSFNDRVADTQYF.

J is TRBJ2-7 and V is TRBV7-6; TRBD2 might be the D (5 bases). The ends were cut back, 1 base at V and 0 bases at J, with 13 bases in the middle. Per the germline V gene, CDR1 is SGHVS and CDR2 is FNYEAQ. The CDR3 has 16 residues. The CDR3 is CASSLGLSGSSYEQYF. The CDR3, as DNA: TGTGCCAGCAGCTTAGGTCTCAGCGGAAGCTCCTACGAGCAGTACTTC.

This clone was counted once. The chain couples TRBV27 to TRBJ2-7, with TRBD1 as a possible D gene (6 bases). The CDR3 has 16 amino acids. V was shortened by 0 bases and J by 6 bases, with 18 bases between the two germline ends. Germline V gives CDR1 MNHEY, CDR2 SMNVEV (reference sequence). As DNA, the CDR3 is TGTGCCAGCAGTTTATCGGGGGCAGGGTGGAGTGGCGAGCAGTACTTC. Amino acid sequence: CASSLSGAGWSGEQYF.

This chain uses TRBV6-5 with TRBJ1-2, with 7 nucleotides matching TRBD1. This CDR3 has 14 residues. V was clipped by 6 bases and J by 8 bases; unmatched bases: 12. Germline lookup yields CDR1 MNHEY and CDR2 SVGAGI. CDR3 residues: CASSRTGPRGGYTF. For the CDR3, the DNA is TGTGCCAGCAGCCGGACAGGTCCAAGGGGGGGCTACACCTTC.

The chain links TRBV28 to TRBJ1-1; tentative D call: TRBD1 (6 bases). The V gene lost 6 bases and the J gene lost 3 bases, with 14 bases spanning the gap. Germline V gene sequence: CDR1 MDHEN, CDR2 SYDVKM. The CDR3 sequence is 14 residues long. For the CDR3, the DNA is TGTGCCAGCAGCCGCGGGGGGGGCCACACTGAAGCTTTCTTT. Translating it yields CASSRGGGHTEAFF. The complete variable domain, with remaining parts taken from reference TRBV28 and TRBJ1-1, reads DVKVTQSSRYLVKRTGEKVFLECVQDMDHENMFWYRQDPGLGLRLIYFSYDVKMKEKGDIPEGYSVSREKKERFSLILESASTNQTSMYLCASSRGGGHTEAFFGQGTRLTVV.

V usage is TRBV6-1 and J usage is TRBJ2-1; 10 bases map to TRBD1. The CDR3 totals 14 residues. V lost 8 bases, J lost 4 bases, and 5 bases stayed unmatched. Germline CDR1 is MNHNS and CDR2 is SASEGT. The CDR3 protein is CASPRTGGYNEQFF. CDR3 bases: TGTGCCAGCCCCCGGACAGGGGGATACAATGAGCAGTTCTTC.

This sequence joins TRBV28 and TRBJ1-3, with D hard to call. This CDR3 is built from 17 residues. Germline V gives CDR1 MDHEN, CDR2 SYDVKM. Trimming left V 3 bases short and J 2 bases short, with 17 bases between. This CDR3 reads CASSFSSAGGTGNTIYF. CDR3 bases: TGTGCCAGCAGTTTTTCGAGCGCAGGCGGGACTGGAAACACCATATATTTT.